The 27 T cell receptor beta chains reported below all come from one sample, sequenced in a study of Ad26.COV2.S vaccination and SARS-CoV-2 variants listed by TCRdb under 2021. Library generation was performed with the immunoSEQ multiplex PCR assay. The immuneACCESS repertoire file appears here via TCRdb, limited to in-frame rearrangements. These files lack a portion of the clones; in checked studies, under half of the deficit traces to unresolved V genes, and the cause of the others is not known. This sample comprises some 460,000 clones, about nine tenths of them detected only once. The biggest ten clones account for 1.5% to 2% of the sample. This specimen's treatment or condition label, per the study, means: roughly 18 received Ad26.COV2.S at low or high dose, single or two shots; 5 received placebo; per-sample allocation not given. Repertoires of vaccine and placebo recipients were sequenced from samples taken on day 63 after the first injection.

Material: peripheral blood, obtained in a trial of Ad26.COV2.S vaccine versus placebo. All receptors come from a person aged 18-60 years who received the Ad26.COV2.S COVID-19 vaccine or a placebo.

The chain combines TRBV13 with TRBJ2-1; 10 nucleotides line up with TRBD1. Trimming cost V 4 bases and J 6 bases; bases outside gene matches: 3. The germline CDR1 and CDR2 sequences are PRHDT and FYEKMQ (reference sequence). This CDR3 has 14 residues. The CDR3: CASSSGDRGNEQFF. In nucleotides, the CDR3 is TGTGCCAGCAGCTCGGGGGACAGGGGCAATGAGCAGTTCTTC.

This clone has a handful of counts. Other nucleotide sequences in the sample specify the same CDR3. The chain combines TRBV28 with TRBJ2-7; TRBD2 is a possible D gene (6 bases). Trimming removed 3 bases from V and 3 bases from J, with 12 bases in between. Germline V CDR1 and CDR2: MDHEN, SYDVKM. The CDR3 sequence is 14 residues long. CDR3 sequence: CASSLAGRSYEQYF. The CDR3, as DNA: TGTGCCAGCAGTTTGGCAGGGAGGAGCTACGAGCAGTACTTC. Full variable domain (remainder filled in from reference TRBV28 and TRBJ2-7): DVKVTQSSRYLVKRTGEKVFLECVQDMDHENMFWYRQDPGLGLRLIYFSYDVKMKEKGDIPEGYSVSREKKERFSLILESASTNQTSMYLCASSLAGRSYEQYFGPGTRLTVT.

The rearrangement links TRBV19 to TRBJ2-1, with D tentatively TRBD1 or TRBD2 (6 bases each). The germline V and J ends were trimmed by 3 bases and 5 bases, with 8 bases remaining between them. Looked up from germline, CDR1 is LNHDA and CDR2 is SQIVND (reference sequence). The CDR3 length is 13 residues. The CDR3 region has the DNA TGTGCCAGTAGTATTGGGGGGCACAATGAGCAGTTCTTC. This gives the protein CASSIGGHNEQFF.

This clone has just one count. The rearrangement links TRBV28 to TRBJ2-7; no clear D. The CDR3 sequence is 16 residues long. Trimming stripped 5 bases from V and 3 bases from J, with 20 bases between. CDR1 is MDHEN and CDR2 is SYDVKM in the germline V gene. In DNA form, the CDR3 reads TGTGCCAGCAGTCTCCTGGGGATCAGTGGTCGCTACGAGCAGTACTTC. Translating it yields CASSLLGISGRYEQYF. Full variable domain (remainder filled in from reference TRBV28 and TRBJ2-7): DVKVTQSSRYLVKRTGEKVFLECVQDMDHENMFWYRQDPGLGLRLIYFSYDVKMKEKGDIPEGYSVSREKKERFSLILESASTNQTSMYLCASSLLGISGRYEQYFGPGTRLTVT.

DNA of the CDR3: TGTGCCACCAGTGAGTCCGGGACAGGGAAAGAGACCCAGTACTTC. Translated: CATSESGTGKETQYF. The V and J genes are TRBV24-1 and TRBJ2-5; 9 bases fit TRBD1. The length of the CDR3 is 15 residues. Germline lookup yields CDR1 KGHDR and CDR2 SFDVKD. V shed 4 bases and J 3 bases; nucleotides not matched to a gene: 5.

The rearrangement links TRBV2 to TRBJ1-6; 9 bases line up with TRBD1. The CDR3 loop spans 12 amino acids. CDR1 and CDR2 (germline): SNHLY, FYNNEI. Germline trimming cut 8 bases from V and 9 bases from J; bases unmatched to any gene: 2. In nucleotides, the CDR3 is TGTGCCAGCGGGGGACAGGGTTCACCCCTCCACTTT. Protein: CASGGQGSPLHF.

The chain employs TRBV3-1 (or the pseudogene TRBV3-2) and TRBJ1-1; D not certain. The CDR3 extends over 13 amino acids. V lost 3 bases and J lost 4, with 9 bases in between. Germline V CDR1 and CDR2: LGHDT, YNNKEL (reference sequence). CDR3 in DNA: TGTGCCAGCAGCCATGGCAGAGGCACTGAAGCTTTCTTT. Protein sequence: CASSHGRGTEAFF.

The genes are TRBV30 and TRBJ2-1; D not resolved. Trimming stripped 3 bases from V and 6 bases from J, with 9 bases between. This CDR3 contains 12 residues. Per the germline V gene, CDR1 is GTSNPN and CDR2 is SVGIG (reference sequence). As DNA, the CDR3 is TGTGCCTGGAGGCCGATATTCAATGAGCAGTTCTTC. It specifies CAWRPIFNEQFF.

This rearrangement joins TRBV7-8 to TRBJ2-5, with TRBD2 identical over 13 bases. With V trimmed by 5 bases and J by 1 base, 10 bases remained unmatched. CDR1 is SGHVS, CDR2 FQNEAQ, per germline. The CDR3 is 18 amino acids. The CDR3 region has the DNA TGTGCCAGCAGCACAATGAGACTAGCGGGGGGTCTCCAAGAGACCCAGTACTTC. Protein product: CASSTMRLAGGLQETQYF. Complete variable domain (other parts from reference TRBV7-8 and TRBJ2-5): GAGVSQSPRYKVAKRGQDVALRCDPISGHVSLFWYQQALGQGPEFLTYFQNEAQLDKSGLPSDRFFAERPEGSVSTLKIQRTQQEDSAVYLCASSTMRLAGGLQETQYFGPGTRLLVL.

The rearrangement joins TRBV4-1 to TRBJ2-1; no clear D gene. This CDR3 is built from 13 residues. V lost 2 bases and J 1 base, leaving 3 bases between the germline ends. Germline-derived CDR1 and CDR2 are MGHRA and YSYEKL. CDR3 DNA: TGCGCCAGCAGCCAACAGTCCTACAATGAGCAGTTCTTC. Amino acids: CASSQQSYNEQFF.

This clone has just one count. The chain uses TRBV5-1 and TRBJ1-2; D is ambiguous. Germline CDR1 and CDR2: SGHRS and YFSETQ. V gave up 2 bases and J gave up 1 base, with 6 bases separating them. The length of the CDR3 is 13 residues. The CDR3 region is CASSLDDNYGYTF. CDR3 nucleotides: TGCGCCAGCAGCTTAGACGATAACTATGGCTACACCTTC.

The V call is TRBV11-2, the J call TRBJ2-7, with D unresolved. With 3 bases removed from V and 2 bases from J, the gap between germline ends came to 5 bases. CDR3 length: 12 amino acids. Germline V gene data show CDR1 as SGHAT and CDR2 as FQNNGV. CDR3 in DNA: TGTGCCAGCAGCTTCTCGGCCTACGAGCAGTACTTC. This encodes CASSFSAYEQYF.

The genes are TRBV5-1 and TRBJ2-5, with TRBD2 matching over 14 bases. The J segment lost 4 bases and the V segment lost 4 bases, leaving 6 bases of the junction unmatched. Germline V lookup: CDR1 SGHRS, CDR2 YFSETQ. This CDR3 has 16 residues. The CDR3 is CASSSGTSGSTETQYF. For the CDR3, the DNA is TGCGCCAGCAGCAGCGGGACTAGCGGGAGTACAGAGACCCAGTACTTC. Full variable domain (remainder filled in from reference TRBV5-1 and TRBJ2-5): KAGVTQTPRYLIKTRGQQVTLSCSPISGHRSVSWYQQTPGQGLQFLFEYFSETQRNKGNFPGRFSGRQFSNSRSEMNVSTLELGDSALYLCASSSGTSGSTETQYFGPGTRLLVL.

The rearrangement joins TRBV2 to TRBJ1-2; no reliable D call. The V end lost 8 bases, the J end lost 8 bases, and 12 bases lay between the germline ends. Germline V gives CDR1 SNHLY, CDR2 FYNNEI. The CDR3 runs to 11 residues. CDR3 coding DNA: TGTGCCAGCGTTCGGACGGGGGGCTACACCTTC. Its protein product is CASVRTGGYTF.

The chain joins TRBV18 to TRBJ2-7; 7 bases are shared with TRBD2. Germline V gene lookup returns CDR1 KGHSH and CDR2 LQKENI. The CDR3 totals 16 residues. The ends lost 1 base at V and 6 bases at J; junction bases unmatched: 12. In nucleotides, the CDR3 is TGTGCCAGCTCACCACGGGGGAGGGCGCGGGCGAGCGAGCAGTACTTC. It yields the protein CASSPRGRARASEQYF.

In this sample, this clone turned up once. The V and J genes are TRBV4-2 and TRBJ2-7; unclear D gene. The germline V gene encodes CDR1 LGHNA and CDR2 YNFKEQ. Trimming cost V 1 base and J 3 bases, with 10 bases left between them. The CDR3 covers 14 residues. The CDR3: CASSQGQGIYEQYF. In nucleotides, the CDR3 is TGTGCCAGCAGCCAAGGACAAGGGATCTACGAGCAGTACTTC.

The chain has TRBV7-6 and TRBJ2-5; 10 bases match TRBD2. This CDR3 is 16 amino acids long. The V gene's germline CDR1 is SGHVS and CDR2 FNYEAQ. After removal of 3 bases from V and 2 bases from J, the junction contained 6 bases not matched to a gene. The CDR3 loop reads CASSFTSGVTQETQYF. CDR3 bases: TGTGCCAGCAGCTTTACTAGCGGGGTCACACAAGAGACCCAGTACTTC.

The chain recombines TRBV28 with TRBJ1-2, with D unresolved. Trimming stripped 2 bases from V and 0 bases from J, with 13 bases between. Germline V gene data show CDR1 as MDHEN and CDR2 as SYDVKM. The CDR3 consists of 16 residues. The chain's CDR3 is CASSLGGGESNYGYTF. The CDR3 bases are TGTGCCAGCAGTTTAGGAGGCGGGGAATCTAACTATGGCTACACCTTC.

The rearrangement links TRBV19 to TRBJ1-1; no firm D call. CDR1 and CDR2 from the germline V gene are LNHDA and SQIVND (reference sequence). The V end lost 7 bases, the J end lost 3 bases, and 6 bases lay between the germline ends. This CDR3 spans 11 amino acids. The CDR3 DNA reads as TGTGCCAGTATAGCTGACACTGAAGCTTTCTTT. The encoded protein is CASIADTEAFF.

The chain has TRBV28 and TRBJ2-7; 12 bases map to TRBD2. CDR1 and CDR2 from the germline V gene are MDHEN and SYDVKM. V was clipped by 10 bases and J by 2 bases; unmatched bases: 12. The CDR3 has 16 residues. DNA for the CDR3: TGTGCCACTCAAGACCGACTAGCGGGAGCCGCCTACGAGCAGTACTTC. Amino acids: CATQDRLAGAAYEQYF.

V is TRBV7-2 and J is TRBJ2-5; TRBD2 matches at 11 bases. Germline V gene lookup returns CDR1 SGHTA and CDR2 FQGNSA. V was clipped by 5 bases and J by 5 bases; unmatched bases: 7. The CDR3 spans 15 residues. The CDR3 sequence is CASSDSGGAWETQYF. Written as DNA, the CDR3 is TGTGCCAGCAGCGATAGCGGGGGGGCTTGGGAGACCCAGTACTTC.

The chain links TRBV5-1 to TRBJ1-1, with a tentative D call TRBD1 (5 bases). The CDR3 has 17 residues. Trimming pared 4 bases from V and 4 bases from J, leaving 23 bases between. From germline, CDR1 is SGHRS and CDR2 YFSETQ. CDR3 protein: CASSDWRQGALSTEAFF. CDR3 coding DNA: TGCGCCAGCAGCGACTGGAGGCAGGGAGCATTGAGCACTGAAGCTTTCTTT.

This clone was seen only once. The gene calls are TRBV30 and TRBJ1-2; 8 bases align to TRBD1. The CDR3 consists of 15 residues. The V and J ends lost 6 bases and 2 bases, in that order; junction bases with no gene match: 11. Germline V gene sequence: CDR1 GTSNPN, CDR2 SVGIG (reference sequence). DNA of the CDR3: TGTGCCTGCTTGGACAGGGTCCCGTTAAACTATGGCTACACCTTC. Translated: CACLDRVPLNYGYTF.

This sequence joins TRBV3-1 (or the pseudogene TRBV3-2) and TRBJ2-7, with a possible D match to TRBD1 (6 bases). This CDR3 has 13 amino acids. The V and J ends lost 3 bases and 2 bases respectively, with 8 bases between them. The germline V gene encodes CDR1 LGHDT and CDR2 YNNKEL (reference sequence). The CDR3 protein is CASSHRQAYEQYF. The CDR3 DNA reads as TGTGCCAGCAGCCACAGACAGGCCTACGAGCAGTACTTC.

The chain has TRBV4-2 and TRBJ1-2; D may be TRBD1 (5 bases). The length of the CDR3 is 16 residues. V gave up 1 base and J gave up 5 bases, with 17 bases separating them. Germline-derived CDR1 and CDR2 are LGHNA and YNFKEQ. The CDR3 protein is CASSQARREADYGYTF. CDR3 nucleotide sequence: TGTGCCAGCAGCCAAGCCCGCAGGGAGGCGGATTATGGCTACACCTTC.

The CDR3 spells CASSSQGDTPNYGYTF. CDR3 coding DNA: TGTGCCAGCAGCTCACAGGGGGACACTCCTAACTATGGCTACACCTTC. The J gene is TRBJ1-2, the V gene TRBV9; 8 positions match TRBD1. The germline V gene encodes CDR1 SGDLS and CDR2 YYNGEE. V gave up 4 bases and J gave up 0 bases; unmatched junction bases: 8. The CDR3 runs 16 residues.

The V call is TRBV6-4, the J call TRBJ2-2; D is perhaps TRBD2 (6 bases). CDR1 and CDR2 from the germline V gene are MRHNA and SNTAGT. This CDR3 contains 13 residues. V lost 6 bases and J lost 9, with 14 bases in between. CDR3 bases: TGTGCCAGCAGCCCCCAGGAGGGGTGGGAGCTGTTTTTT. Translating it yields CASSPQEGWELFF.